These T cell receptor beta chains were read from a single sample in a study of PD-L1 blockade in urothelial cancer. Measured with immunoSEQ multiplex PCR; TCRdb has only the in-frame clones, and not every one. There are 35,000 to 55,000 clones in the sample; 88% occur only once, and 12% to 15% lies in the top ten. Source: PBMCs, taken around atezolizumab (anti-PD-L1) treatment. These TCRs come from a woman aged 60 to 75 with urothelial cancer. Each CDR3 is given with its conserved first and last residue. The order of the fields is V gene, clone size, D gene, CDR3 length, J gene, CDR3 DNA, CDR3 protein. A D gene is named only where the DNA matches it firmly. Part of the rows lack a size; the others show once, few, many or a class for expanded clones.

>TRBV4-2|NA|NA|13|TRBJ2-3
TGTGCCAGCAGCCAGCGATCCACAGATACGCAGTATTTT
CASSQRSTDTQYF
>TRBV7-3|NA|NA|12|TRBJ2-2
TGTGCCAGCAGCCTTACTGCGGGGGAGCTGTTTTTT
CASSLTAGELFF
>TRBV29-1|NA|NA|11|TRBJ2-7
TGCAGCGTTGGGGAGAACTACGAGCAGTACTTC
CSVGENYEQYF
>TRBV7-8|NA|NA|15|TRBJ1-5
TGTGCCAGCAGCCCAGAGCCAGGGTTGGTCCAGCCCCAGCATTTT
CASSPEPGLVQPQHF
>TRBV7-2|NA|NA|16|TRBJ1-2
TGTGCCAGCAGCTTTTCGAAGATTTTAGCTAACTATGGCTACACCTTC
CASSFSKILANYGYTF
>TRBV18|NA|NA|15|TRBJ2-7
TGTGCCAGCTCACCAAGAACTACAGGGAGTTACGAGCAGTACTTC
CASSPRTTGSYEQYF
>TRBV12-5|NA|TRBD1|14|TRBJ2-1
TGTGCTAGTGGCCGGGACAGGGTGAGCGATGAGCAGTTCTTC
CASGRDRVSDEQFF
>TRBV7-9|NA|TRBD2|17|TRBJ2-1
TGTGCCAGCAGCTCCTCGACTAGCGGGAGTTCCTCCAATGAGCAGTTCTTC
CASSSSTSGSSSNEQFF
>TRBV9|few|NA|14|TRBJ1-1
TGTGCCAGCAGCCCCGCCTGGGGGGGCACTGAAGCTTTCTTT
CASSPAWGGTEAFF
>TRBV6-5|NA|NA|15|TRBJ1-4
TGTGCCAGCAGTTACTCTGGGGCGGGAGAAGAAAAACTGTTTTTT
CASSYSGAGEEKLFF
>TRBV18|NA|TRBD2|17|TRBJ2-5
TGTGCCAGCTCGCCATCGACCGGGGGGAAGGGTTCGGAGACCCAGTACTTC
CASSPSTGGKGSETQYF
>TRBV10-1|NA|TRBD1|14|TRBJ1-2
TGCGCCAGCAGTGAGTTCCGAGACAGGGGCGGCTACACCTTC
CASSEFRDRGGYTF
>TRBV14|NA|TRBD1|14|TRBJ2-7
TGTGCCAGCAGCCCCGGACAGGGGCCCTACGAGCAGTACTTC
CASSPGQGPYEQYF
>TRBV5-1|NA|NA|14|TRBJ1-2
TGCGCCAGCAGCACGGACAGTCCAGGGGATGGCTACACCTTC
CASSTDSPGDGYTF
>TRBV7-9|NA|TRBD2|16|TRBJ2-3
TGTGCCAGCAGCTTGACTAGCGGGAGGGCCACAGATACGCAGTATTTT
CASSLTSGRATDTQYF
>TRBV13|NA|TRBD2|16|TRBJ2-3
TGTGCCAGCAGCTCCAGCCGGGCGGGGGGGCCAGATACGCAGTATTTT
CASSSSRAGGPDTQYF
>TRBV9|once|NA|13|TRBJ2-5
TGTGCCAGCAGCCTCGGGAGTCAAGAGACCCAGTACTTC
CASSLGSQETQYF
>TRBV9|once|NA|14|TRBJ1-5
TGTGCCAGCAGCGAGGGGGGGGCGAGTCAGCCCCAGCATTTT
CASSEGGASQPQHF
>TRBV28|NA|NA|13|TRBJ1-1
TGTGCCAGCAGTTTGGGGCAATTTAGGGCAGCTTTCTTT
CASSLGQFRAAFF
>TRBV14|NA|TRBD1|15|TRBJ1-1
TGTGCCAGCAGTACAATACAGGGGCTGGGGACTGAAGCTTTCTTT
CASSTIQGLGTEAFF
>TRBV9|NA|NA|17|TRBJ2-4
TGTGCCAGCAGCGGAGGATCAGGGGTTCAAGCCAAAAACATTCAGTACTTC
CASSGGSGVQAKNIQYF
>TRBV19|once|TRBD2|17|TRBJ2-1
TGTGCCAGTAGTATTGCGGAGGCTAGCGGGCGGGGGGGTGAGCAGTTCTTC
CASSIAEASGRGGEQFF
>TRBV7-8|NA|NA|14|TRBJ2-7
TGTGCCAGCACCGGACCGGGGAGCTCCTACGAGCAGTACTTC
CASTGPGSSYEQYF
>TRBV10-3|NA|TRBD2|14|TRBJ2-1
TGTGCCACGGGGGGTAGCGGGGGGGACAATGAGCAGTTCTTC
CATGGSGGDNEQFF
>TRBV6-5|NA|NA|13|TRBJ2-3
TGTGCCAGCAAGGCTAGCGGCACAGATACGCAGTATTTT
CASKASGTDTQYF
>TRBV19|NA|NA|11|TRBJ1-2
TGTGCCAGTAGACTAAGGGGTGGCTACACCTTC
CASRLRGGYTF
>TRBV5-1|once|NA|16|TRBJ2-5
TGCGCCAGCAGCCCCTCTGCCCAGTTCGCGGTAGAGACCCAGTACTTC
CASSPSAQFAVETQYF
>TRBV4-1|NA|NA|16|TRBJ1-1
TGCGCCAGCAGCCAAGTTTCTGCGGCGGGGGGCACTGAAGCTTTCTTT
CASSQVSAAGGTEAFF
>TRBV19|NA|NA|14|TRBJ1-2
TGTGCCAGTAGTACCTCGAGGGCGGAGAATGGCTACACCTTC
CASSTSRAENGYTF
>TRBV10-1|NA|TRBD1|14|TRBJ2-7
TGCGCCAGCAGTGAGGGGGACAGAACCTACGAGCAGTACTTC
CASSEGDRTYEQYF
>TRBV28|NA|NA|14|TRBJ1-5
TGTGCCAGCGGATCGGGTTTTAGCAATCAGCCCCAGCATTTT
CASGSGFSNQPQHF
>TRBV27|NA|TRBD1|12|TRBJ2-7
TGTGCCAGCAGAAGGACAGGGAGCGAGCAGTACTTC
CASRRTGSEQYF
>TRBV28|once|TRBD2|14|TRBJ2-1
TGTGCCAGCAGTCCGGGCCCCCGGGGGGATGAGCAGTTCTTC
CASSPGPRGDEQFF
>TRBV25-1|NA|TRBD2|14|TRBJ2-7
TGTGCCAGCAGTGTACCGGGACTAGTGCGCGAGCAGTACTTC
CASSVPGLVREQYF
>TRBV5-1|NA|NA|19|TRBJ1-2
TGCGCCAGCAGCCCCGGGTGGCCCCAAAACAAGAGAATAAACTATGGCTACACCTTC
CASSPGWPQNKRINYGYTF
>TRBV19|once|NA|14|TRBJ2-5
TGTGCCAGTAGTTTGACAGCCCCCCTGGAGACCCAGTACTTC
CASSLTAPLETQYF
>TRBV5-6|NA|TRBD1|15|TRBJ1-2
TGTGCCAGCAGCCCTGCGGGCAGGGGGCGAAATGGCTACACCTTC
CASSPAGRGRNGYTF
>TRBV7-6|few|TRBD2|14|TRBJ2-2
TGTGCCAGCAGCCCGGGGGGAGCCCCCGGGGAGCTGTTTTTT
CASSPGGAPGELFF
>TRBV27|NA|NA|16|TRBJ2-7
TGTGCCAGCAGCCCCACCTGGGTAGGGGGGGGACACGAGCAGTACTTC
CASSPTWVGGGHEQYF
>TRBV2|NA|NA|11|TRBJ2-7
TGTGCCAGCAATAAGGGGAACGAGCAGTACTTC
CASNKGNEQYF
>TRBV7-9|NA|NA|14|TRBJ2-6
TGTGCCAGCAACCCAGGGTCTGGGGCCAACGTCCTGACTTTC
CASNPGSGANVLTF
>TRBV7-8|NA|NA|14|TRBJ1-2
TGTGCCAGCAGCTTAACAGGGATTAACTATGGCTACACCTTC
CASSLTGINYGYTF
>TRBV7-7|NA|NA|13|TRBJ1-6
TGTGCCAGCAGTCCAGTCGGGGGATCACCCCTCCACTTT
CASSPVGGSPLHF
>TRBV19|NA|TRBD2|17|TRBJ2-5
TGTGCCAGATGGACTAGCGGGGGGGCCGGGCAATTAGAGACCCAGTACTTC
CARWTSGGAGQLETQYF
>TRBV7-2|NA|TRBD1|15|TRBJ1-2
TGTGCCAGCAGCTTTGCCGGACAGGGGGCGCCTGGCTACACCTTC
CASSFAGQGAPGYTF
>TRBV5-1|NA|NA|14|TRBJ2-7
TGCGCCAGCAGCTTGGTCGACAGGACCTACGAGCAGTACTTC
CASSLVDRTYEQYF
>TRBV28|NA|TRBD2|17|TRBJ2-5
TGTGCCAGCAGTGGGACTAGCGGGAGGGCCTTTGGTGAGACCCAGTACTTC
CASSGTSGRAFGETQYF
>TRBV4-3|NA|NA|16|TRBJ1-3
TGCGCCAGCAGCCAAGTTTCGGGGGGCTCTGGAAACACCATATATTTT
CASSQVSGGSGNTIYF
>TRBV5-5|NA|NA|14|TRBJ1-4
TGTGCCAGCAGCCTCACCAGGGTTAATGAAAAACTGTTTTTT
CASSLTRVNEKLFF
>TRBV11-3|NA|TRBD2|15|TRBJ2-1
TGTGCCAGCAGCTTAGATGGGACTAGCGTTAGGGGGCAGTTCTTC
CASSLDGTSVRGQFF
>TRBV6-1|few|NA|15|TRBJ2-3
TGTGCCAGCAGCCCCGGGGTTAGAAGGACAGATACGCAGTATTTT
CASSPGVRRTDTQYF
>TRBV28|NA|NA|15|TRBJ2-3
TGTGCCAGCAGCTCTACCGGGACTCTCACAGATACGCAGTATTTT
CASSSTGTLTDTQYF